What follows are 23 T cell receptor beta chains derived from one specimen sequenced in a study of Graves' ophthalmopathy and Graves' hyperthyroidism. CDR3 regions of TCR beta were amplified from RNA transcripts. RT-PCR was first run with HTBI primers, then multiplex PCR in a second round. TCRdb called the multiplex PCR reads again in MiXCR, with one record for every CDR3 protein. The sample contains under 250,000 distinct CDR3 sequences, 29% of which appear only once. Sequenced input: peripheral blood. The receptors were gathered from a man aged 50 or older with Graves' ophthalmopathy.

This clonotype appeared many times. This chain links TRBV28 with TRBJ1-1, with D possibly TRBD1 on 6 matching bases. This CDR3 has 14 amino acids. Germline V gene data show CDR1 as MDHEN and CDR2 as SYDVKM. Trimming removed 1 base from V and 1 base from J, with 7 bases in between. CDR3 region: CASSLYRANTEAFF. In DNA, the CDR3 is TGTGCCAGCAGTTTATACAGGGCGAACACTGAAGCTTTCTTT.

This clonotype was found many times. The V gene is TRBV11-2, the J gene TRBJ1-2, with 9 bases identical to TRBD1. After removal of 1 base from V and 7 bases from J, the junction contained 4 bases not matched to a gene. The CDR3 totals 14 residues. Looked up from germline, CDR1 is SGHAT and CDR2 is FQNNGV. As DNA, the CDR3 is TGTGCCAGCAGCTTAGGAGGGGGACAGGGTGGCTACACCTTC. It yields the protein CASSLGGGQGGYTF.

This clonotype has at least ten counts. The J gene is TRBJ1-5, the V gene TRBV24-1; D may be TRBD1 (6 bases). This CDR3 is 16 amino acids long. Germline CDR1 reads KGHDR; CDR2 reads SFDVKD. With 2 bases removed from V and 10 bases from J, the gap between germline ends came to 20 bases. CDR3: CATSDSRGQAAEPQHF. The CDR3 DNA reads TGTGCCACCAGTGATTCCCGGGGGCAGGCCGCAGAACCCCAGCATTTT.

In this sample, this clonotype turned up many times. This chain uses TRBV5-1 with TRBJ2-2; D not resolved. Germline CDR1 reads SGHRS; CDR2 reads YFSETQ. Trimming removed 1 base at V and 0 bases at J, with 10 bases between. This CDR3 region has 16 residues. CDR3: CASSLNQISNTGELFF. The CDR3 nucleotides are TGCGCCAGCAGCTTGAACCAAATCTCGAACACCGGGGAGCTGTTTTTT.

This clonotype was observed many times. This chain joins TRBV6-5 and TRBJ2-7, with 9 bases fitting TRBD2. The CDR3 loop spans 14 amino acids. In germline, CDR1 is MNHEY, CDR2 SVGAGI. J was trimmed by 7 bases and V by 2 bases; bases with no gene match: 6. The CDR3 DNA sequence: TGTGCCAGCAGTTACGCCGCGACTAGCGGAGAGCAGTACTTC. It translates to CASSYAATSGEQYF.

The chain has TRBV12-3 or TRBV12-4 and TRBJ1-1; a possible D gene is TRBD1 (6 bases). The CDR3 extends over 14 amino acids. V lost 6 bases and J 0 bases, leaving 11 bases between the germline ends. CDR3 nucleotide sequence: TGTGCCAGCAGCCGGCAGGGGATGAACACTGAAGCTTTCTTT. Translated, it gives CASSRQGMNTEAFF.

This chain uses TRBV6-1 with TRBJ2-2; possible D gene TRBD1, 6 bases. There are 15 residues in the CDR3. Germline lookup yields CDR1 MNHNS and CDR2 SASEGT. The V and J ends lost 6 bases and 7 bases respectively, with 18 bases between them. This CDR3 reads CASRLFTGWNGELFF. In DNA, the CDR3 is TGTGCCAGCAGACTGTTCACAGGGTGGAACGGGGAGCTGTTTTTT.

Many counts were recorded for this clonotype. V gene TRBV7-9 combines with J gene TRBJ2-2; unclear D gene. The CDR3 has 13 amino acids. Germline CDR1 and CDR2: SEHNR and FQNEAQ (reference sequence). V was pared by 1 base and J by 5 bases, with 5 bases between. CDR3 sequence (DNA): TGTGCCAGCAGCTTAGATTGGACCGGGGAGCTGTTTTTT. Translation: CASSLDWTGELFF.

This clonotype was detected many times. The rearrangement links TRBV28 to TRBJ2-4; D may be TRBD2 (5 bases). Germline loops: CDR1 MDHEN, CDR2 SYDVKM. This CDR3 contains 15 residues. The V end was cut by 5 bases, the J end by 2 bases, with 13 bases between. CDR3 DNA sequence: TGTGCCAGCAGTCCCCCGACTACCCCCAAAAACATTCAGTACTTC. Translated: CASSPPTTPKNIQYF.

This clonotype has ten or more counts. Written as DNA, the CDR3 is TGTGCCACCAGTGATCAGGGACTACGCACAAACACCGGGGAGCTGTTTTTT. It is translated as CATSDQGLRTNTGELFF. V usage is TRBV24-1 and J usage is TRBJ2-2; 7 bases align to TRBD2. The germline CDR1 and CDR2 sequences are KGHDR and SFDVKD. With 3 bases clipped from V and 2 bases from J, the junction kept 8 bases outside the gene matches. This CDR3 region has 17 residues.

The count of this clonotype is one. The genes are TRBV28 and TRBJ2-7, with D tentatively TRBD1 (6 bases). Germline V gene sequence: CDR1 MDHEN, CDR2 SYDVKM. V was pared by 3 bases and J by 4 bases, with 16 bases between. This CDR3 has 15 residues. The CDR3 DNA reads as TGTGCCAGCAGTTTGAGCAGGGGCGCGCAGTACGAGCAGTACTTC. Amino acids: CASSLSRGAQYEQYF.

This clonotype was picked up many times. The J gene is TRBJ1-2, the V gene TRBV12-3 or TRBV12-4, with 10 bases matching TRBD1. The junction had 3 bases not matched to a gene; V was cut back by 5 bases and J by 6 bases. The CDR3 totals 13 residues. The CDR3 loop reads CASSIDRGHGYTF. The CDR3 bases are TGTGCCAGCAGTATCGACAGGGGGCATGGCTACACCTTC.

Many counts were recorded for this clonotype. The chain has TRBV6-6 and TRBJ2-6; no reliable D call. Per the germline V gene, CDR1 is MNHNY and CDR2 is SVGAGI (reference sequence). V was trimmed by 0 bases and J by 0 bases, leaving 9 bases between them. The CDR3 runs to 17 residues. The CDR3 loop reads CASSYSKMVSGANVLTF. Here the CDR3 DNA reads TGTGCCAGCAGTTACTCGAAAATGGTCTCTGGGGCCAACGTCCTGACTTTC.

This chain connects TRBV28 to TRBJ1-5; D is uncertain. The germline V gene encodes CDR1 MDHEN and CDR2 SYDVKM. This CDR3 contains 15 residues. The V end lost 3 bases, the J end lost 0 bases, and 9 bases lay between the germline ends. The CDR3 spells CASSLASLSNQPQHF. The CDR3 DNA is TGTGCCAGCAGTTTGGCCAGCCTTAGCAATCAGCCCCAGCATTTT. Combining the CDR3 with reference TRBV28 and TRBJ1-5 gives the whole variable domain DVKVTQSSRYLVKRTGEKVFLECVQDMDHENMFWYRQDPGLGLRLIYFSYDVKMKEKGDIPEGYSVSREKKERFSLILESASTNQTSMYLCASSLASLSNQPQHFGDGTRLSIL.

This clonotype has at least ten counts. V and J are TRBV24-1 and TRBJ2-5; D remains ambiguous. CDR1 is KGHDR and CDR2 is SFDVKD in the germline V gene. CDR3 length: 14 residues. V lost 4 bases and J 1 base, leaving 9 bases between the germline ends. The CDR3 is CATSDRAFQETQYF. The DNA of the CDR3 is TGTGCCACCAGTGACCGGGCCTTCCAAGAGACCCAGTACTTC.

The genes are TRBV27 and TRBJ2-7; either TRBD1 or TRBD2 may supply D (7 bases each). Germline-derived CDR1 and CDR2 are MNHEY and SMNVEV (reference sequence). The CDR3 length is 16 residues. V was pared by 4 bases and J by 7 bases, with 23 bases between. DNA for the CDR3: TGTGCCAGCAGTTCCCCTCTCCGGGGCAGGGGGGGAGAGCAGTACTTC. This sequence encodes CASSSPLRGRGGEQYF.

V usage is TRBV24-1 and J usage is TRBJ2-5; D may be TRBD1 (5 bases). Looked up from germline, CDR1 is KGHDR and CDR2 is SFDVKD. This CDR3 has 17 residues. Trimming removed 4 bases at V and 2 bases at J, with 19 bases between. CDR3 region: CATSDPSLRTPQETQYF. CDR3 DNA sequence: TGTGCCACCAGTGACCCCTCGCTCCGGACACCTCAAGAGACCCAGTACTTC.

V gene TRBV12-3 or TRBV12-4 combines with J gene TRBJ1-5; TRBD1 is a possible D gene (5 bases). The CDR3 has 14 amino acids. Trimming shortened V by 3 bases and J by 7 bases, and 13 bases separated the two germline ends. CDR3 sequence reads: CASSFSGPVQPQHF. The CDR3 DNA sequence: TGTGCCAGCAGTTTTTCAGGGCCGGTCCAGCCCCAGCATTTT.

This clonotype was seen many times. The chain links TRBV12-3 or TRBV12-4 to TRBJ1-5; weak D call: TRBD1 (6 bases). There are 15 residues in the CDR3. Trimming pared 4 bases from V and 0 bases from J, leaving 10 bases between. The CDR3 DNA sequence: TGTGCCAGCAGTTCACAGGGCGGTAGCAATCAGCCCCAGCATTTT. Translation: CASSSQGGSNQPQHF.

In its sample, this clonotype was seen a few times. The chain recombines TRBV6-1 with TRBJ1-1; TRBD1 matches 7 bases. Germline CDR1 is MNHNS and CDR2 is SASEGT. The CDR3 covers 12 residues. J was trimmed by 4 bases and V by 5 bases; bases with no gene match: 1. The CDR3 sequence is CASSTGATEAFF. In DNA, the CDR3 is TGTGCCAGCAGTACAGGGGCCACTGAAGCTTTCTTT.

This clonotype appeared many times. This sequence joins TRBV2 and TRBJ2-2; perhaps TRBD2 as D (6 bases). The germline CDR1 and CDR2 sequences are SNHLY and FYNNEI. With 6 bases removed from V and 3 bases from J, the gap between germline ends came to 11 bases. The CDR3 runs 14 residues. CDR3: CASSRDSYTGELFF. CDR3 nucleotide sequence: TGTGCCAGCAGCCGGGACTCCTACACCGGGGAGCTGTTTTTT.

In nucleotides, the CDR3 is TGTGCCAGTAGTGCTTCCGCACTTGTACACGAGCAGTACTTC. Protein: CASSASALVHEQYF. V gene TRBV19 combines with J gene TRBJ2-7; no clear D gene. Germline assignment: CDR1 LNHDA and CDR2 SQIVND (reference sequence). Trimming took off 5 bases at V and 5 bases at J, with 16 bases between the two ends. This CDR3 is 14 amino acids long. The variable domain in full, with the rest retrieved from reference TRBV19 and TRBJ2-7, is DGGITQSPKYLFRKEGQNVTLSCEQNLNHDAMYWYRQDPGQGLRLIYYSQIVNDFQKGDIAEGYSVSREKKESFPLTVTSAQKNPTAFYLCASSASALVHEQYFGPGTRLTVT.

This clonotype has at least ten counts. The chain has TRBV7-9 and TRBJ2-7; no reliable D call. Germline CDR1 and CDR2: SEHNR and FQNEAQ (reference sequence). Trimming took off 1 base at V and 3 bases at J, with 4 bases between the two ends. This CDR3 has 12 residues. The chain's CDR3 is CASSLDIYEQYF. CDR3 sequence (DNA): TGTGCCAGCAGCTTAGACATCTACGAGCAGTACTTC.